This TCR beta chain is from a study of cytomegalovirus exposure and HLA in healthy donors. As regards this clone: Its target is not known.

Donors sampled were nominally healthy, though unrecorded immune exposures were likely. Amplification used 60 Vbeta primers and 13 Jbeta primers. TCRdb's copy holds only in-frame clones and misses some; the assay was immunoSEQ multiplex PCR. Seen here are more than 90,000 clones, 65% to 85% observed once, and the top ten hold 1.5% to 2%. This CDR3 has 15 residues. Trimming pared 0 bases from V and 2 bases from J, leaving 11 bases between. Germline V CDR1 and CDR2: SGDLS, YYNGEE. Regarding the study as a whole: Further analysis, carried out later, found HLA-associated TCR beta chains more clonally expanded than equally common other chains. Excluded: some indistinguishable V segments such as TRBV6-2 and TRBV6-3.

The chain combines TRBV9 with TRBJ1-1; D remains ambiguous. The sequenced sample consisted of PBMCs. The clonotype originates from a woman between 40 and 55 years old in good health and CMV-seronegative. The CDR3: CASSVGGSSNTEAFF. CDR3 bases: TGTGCCAGCAGCGTAGGAGGGTCCTCCAACACTGAAGCTTTCTTT.